These 20 T cell receptor beta chains were all obtained from the same sample, sequenced in a study of shared clonotypes between healthy human individuals. The protocol was immunoSEQ multiplex PCR, while the TCRdb copy is restricted to in-frame clones and leaves out a portion. The repertoire holds 1,500,000 or so clones, roughly 96% seen once, with about 1.2% in the top ten. Sequencing was performed on naive CD4+ T cells sorted from blood. Subset here: CD45RA+ positively selected. The receptors derive from a man aged 25 to 40 in good health.

The gene calls are TRBV5-1 and TRBJ2-3; 7 nucleotides match TRBD2. The CDR3 consists of 16 residues. J was trimmed by 2 bases and V by 4 bases; bases with no gene match: 10. Germline CDR1 is SGHRS and CDR2 is YFSETQ. DNA of the CDR3: TGCGCCAGCAGCGGGGCGCCTAGCGGCTTCACAGATACGCAGTATTTT. Its translation: CASSGAPSGFTDTQYF. Full variable domain (remainder filled in from reference TRBV5-1 and TRBJ2-3): KAGVTQTPRYLIKTRGQQVTLSCSPISGHRSVSWYQQTPGQGLQFLFEYFSETQRNKGNFPGRFSGRQFSNSRSEMNVSTLELGDSALYLCASSGAPSGFTDTQYFGPGTRLTVL.

This chain uses TRBV4-1 with TRBJ2-7; TRBD1 might be the D (6 bases). Trimming shortened V by 0 bases and J by 3 bases, and 18 bases separated the two germline ends. The V gene's germline CDR1 is MGHRA and CDR2 YSYEKL. The length of the CDR3 is 17 residues. DNA for the CDR3: TGCGCCAGCAGCCAAGAAGCCCCCCCAGGGGTCAGCTACGAGCAGTACTTC. Its translation is CASSQEAPPGVSYEQYF.

The chain uses TRBV5-6 and TRBJ1-5, with 9 positions matching TRBD1. This CDR3 is 17 amino acids long. The ends lost 1 base at V and 7 bases at J; junction bases unmatched: 12. The V gene's germline CDR1 is SGHDT and CDR2 YYEEEE. For the CDR3, the DNA is TGTGCCAGCAGCTTGTGGACACAGGGGGCTTTTTGGCAGCCCCAGCATTTT. Translation: CASSLWTQGAFWQPQHF.

The chain has TRBV6-4 and TRBJ2-3; D not certain. Germline CDR1 MRHNA, CDR2 SNTAGT. Trimming cost V 5 bases and J 3 bases, with 9 bases left between them. The CDR3 has 13 amino acids. The CDR3 sequence is CASSTRLTDTQYF. For the CDR3, the DNA is TGTGCCAGCAGTACCCGCTTAACAGATACGCAGTATTTT.

This clone came up once. V gene TRBV5-4 combines with J gene TRBJ1-4; 10 bases are a match to TRBD1. The CDR3 totals 15 residues. Germline values: CDR1 SGHNT, CDR2 YYREEE (reference sequence). V lost 0 bases to trimming and J lost 6 bases; unmatched junction nucleotides: 2. In DNA form, the CDR3 reads TGTGCCAGCAGCTTGGGGACAGGGGGATATGAAAAACTGTTTTTT. Translating it yields CASSLGTGGYEKLFF.

The chain is built from TRBV10-3 and TRBJ2-6, with unresolved D. Germline CDR1 is ENHRY and CDR2 is SYGVKD. The V end lost 2 bases, the J end lost 2 bases, and 19 bases lay between the germline ends. This CDR3 is 19 amino acids long. The CDR3 bases are TGTGCCATCAGTGAGGGACGGGCAGGTGCATCCACTGGGGCCAACGTCCTGACTTTC. The encoded protein is CAISEGRAGASTGANVLTF.

V gene TRBV14 combines with J gene TRBJ2-5; no reliable D call. Germline CDR1 is SGHDN and CDR2 is FVKESK. V lost 0 bases and J 5 bases, leaving 10 bases between the germline ends. The CDR3 totals 14 residues. CDR3 sequence: CASSQEGVRETQYF. The CDR3 DNA sequence: TGTGCCAGCAGCCAAGAAGGTGTCAGGGAGACCCAGTACTTC.

The V and J genes are TRBV6-5 and TRBJ2-2; possibly TRBD2 for D (5 bases). Germline CDR1 reads MNHEY; CDR2 reads SVGAGI. V lost 5 bases and J 1 base, leaving 8 bases between the germline ends. The CDR3 extends over 14 amino acids. The CDR3 region is CASSRTRNTGELFF. The DNA of the CDR3 is TGTGCCAGCAGTAGGACTCGGAACACCGGGGAGCTGTTTTTT.

The chain couples TRBV11-2 to TRBJ2-1; D unclear. The germline V gene has CDR1 SGHAT and CDR2 FQNNGV. The length of the CDR3 is 13 residues. V gave up 4 bases and J gave up 5 bases, with 9 bases separating them. CDR3 bases: TGTGCCAGCAGCTCCCCCAGAAACAATGAGCAGTTCTTC. Translated, it gives CASSSPRNNEQFF. Full variable domain (rest looked up from reference TRBV11-2 and TRBJ2-1): EAGVAQSPRYKIIEKRQSVAFWCNPISGHATLYWYQQILGQGPKLLIQFQNNGVVDDSQLPKDRFSAERLKGVDSTLKIQPAKLEDSAVYLCASSSPRNNEQFFGPGTRLTVL.

This clone is a singleton in its sample. V and J are TRBV27 and TRBJ2-1, with D hard to call. V dropped 8 bases and J dropped 0 bases, with 14 bases sitting between them. The CDR3 covers 15 residues. Germline V lookup: CDR1 MNHEY, CDR2 SMNVEV (reference sequence). In DNA, the CDR3 is TGTGCCAGCCGCCCGCCCGGGTACTCCTACAATGAGCAGTTCTTC. It yields the protein CASRPPGYSYNEQFF.

The CDR3 DNA follows: TGCGCCAGCAGCTCCGGGAGTCTTTACGAGCAGTACTTC. Amino acids: CASSSGSLYEQYF. The rearrangement joins TRBV5-1 to TRBJ2-7, with a tentative D call TRBD2 (6 bases). Deletions cut 3 bases from V and 4 bases from J, with 11 bases between. The length of the CDR3 is 13 residues. Germline loops: CDR1 SGHRS, CDR2 YFSETQ.

The chain links TRBV9 to TRBJ1-3, with a weak D call TRBD1 (6 bases). V was cut by 3 bases and J by 0 bases, with 16 bases left in between. CDR3 length equals 17 residues. Per germline, CDR1 SGDLS and CDR2 YYNGEE. The CDR3 loop is CASSDGQKLSSGNTIYF. The CDR3 DNA reads as TGTGCCAGCAGCGACGGACAGAAATTGAGCTCTGGAAACACCATATATTTT.

This chain joins TRBV18 and TRBJ1-3; D is uncertain. CDR1 is KGHSH, CDR2 LQKENI, per germline. Trimming cost V 3 bases and J 0 bases, with 21 bases left between them. The CDR3 runs 19 residues. CDR3 in DNA: TGTGCCAGCTCACCTCTCCGCGGGGTGGGAGTAAACTCTGGAAACACCATATATTTT. Its protein product is CASSPLRGVGVNSGNTIYF.

The chain couples TRBV7-9 to TRBJ2-1; D might be TRBD1 or TRBD2, each matching 5 bases. Germline V gene data show CDR1 as SEHNR and CDR2 as FQNEAQ (reference sequence). CDR3 size: 14 residues. Between the trimmed V and J ends, which lost 2 bases and 10 bases, there was a span of 15 bases. The CDR3 sequence is CASSLYTGLGEQFF. The CDR3 DNA is TGTGCCAGCAGCTTATACACGGGGCTAGGGGAGCAGTTCTTC.

This clone has a single count. The chain couples TRBV18 to TRBJ2-3; D is ambiguous. The CDR3 contains 13 residues. Trimming removed 6 bases at V and 2 bases at J, with 9 bases between. Per germline, CDR1 KGHSH and CDR2 LQKENI. The CDR3 loop is CASSLRSTDTQYF. DNA of the CDR3: TGTGCCAGCTCCCTTAGGTCCACAGATACGCAGTATTTT.

Regarding this clone: Sequence at one end of the junction differs from germline and may be a read error. The V call is TRBV14, the J call TRBJ1-2, with D unresolved. Germline loops: CDR1 SGHDN, CDR2 FVKESK. The CDR3 length is 13 residues. This chain's CDR3 is CASSQVWQPLVSF. The DNA for the CDR3 is TGTGCCAGCAGCCAAGTGTGGCAGCCGCTTGTTTCCTTC. Together with reference TRBV14 and TRBJ1-2, the CDR3 gives the full variable domain: EAGVTQFPSHSVIEKGQTVTLRCDPISGHDNLYWYRRVMGKEIKFLLHFVKESKQDESGMPNNRFLAERTGGTYSTLKVQPAELEDSGVYFCASSQVWQPLVSFGSGTRLTVV.

The chain has TRBV5-1 and TRBJ2-5; the match to TRBD2 covers 12 bases. CDR1 is SGHRS and CDR2 is YFSETQ in the germline V gene. Trimming cost V 2 bases and J 4 bases; bases outside gene matches: 3. The CDR3 totals 15 residues. CDR3 nucleotides: TGCGCCAGCAGCTTCTTACTAGCGGGGGGAGAGACCCAGTACTTC. The encoded protein is CASSFLLAGGETQYF.

The chain joins TRBV7-8 to TRBJ2-1; 10 bases map to TRBD1. CDR3 length equals 17 residues. V shed 7 bases and J 4 bases; nucleotides not matched to a gene: 13. Germline V CDR1 and CDR2: SGHVS, FQNEAQ. CDR3 amino acids: CASTLGAGDRGYNEQFF. The CDR3 DNA sequence: TGTGCCAGCACCCTCGGCGCCGGGGACAGGGGATACAATGAGCAGTTCTTC.

The chain joins TRBV7-6 to TRBJ2-2; no clear D gene. CDR1 SGHVS and CDR2 FNYEAQ come from the germline V gene. Trimming removed 3 bases at V and 4 bases at J, with 12 bases between. The CDR3 totals 15 residues. CDR3 DNA sequence: TGTGCCAGCAGCTTGCCTGGAAGTGGCACCGGGGAGCTGTTTTTT. Its protein product is CASSLPGSGTGELFF.

The gene calls are TRBV6-6 and TRBJ2-5; no definite D call. The germline V and J ends were trimmed by 4 bases and 3 bases, with 6 bases remaining between them. The CDR3 has 12 residues. In germline, CDR1 is MNHNY, CDR2 SVGAGI (reference sequence). The CDR3 bases are TGTGCCAGCAGTTCATCTGAAGAGACCCAGTACTTC. The encoded protein is CASSSSEETQYF.